This TCR beta chain is drawn from a study of T cell responses to AZD1222 COVID-19 vaccine. Points from the study as a whole: Sampling that yielded the repertoires occurred only after the peak T cell response. Donors in the cohort were predominantly white British and more often female, and clonal diversity was possibly underestimated.

Comments on this clone: As yet, its antigen is unknown.

The CDR3 runs to 17 residues. V gave up 7 bases and J gave up 5 bases; unmatched junction bases: 8. Looked up from germline, CDR1 is SNHLY and CDR2 is FYNNEI. Clones were sequenced by immunoSEQ multiplex PCR, and TCRdb holds only the in-frame ones, with some missing. Of about 180,000 clones listed, around 88% are singletons. Sequenced here: peripheral blood, sampled on day 0 of AZD1222 vaccination. The rearrangement uses TRBV2 and TRBJ2-2; TRBD2 matches 15 bases. The sequence was obtained from an adult in good health. The CDR3 bases are TGTGCCAGCACCGGACTAGCGGGGGGGCCCTTAACCGGGGAGCTGTTTTTT. It yields the protein CASTGLAGGPLTGELFF.